The clone carrying this T cell receptor beta chain was seen more than once but under ten times. Its specificity is not known. The junction does not match germline at one end; this may be a read error. This sample was included in a study of blood T cells in healthy people across ages. The CDR3 is made up of 13 amino acids. Germline V gene lookup returns CDR1 DFQATT and CDR2 SNEGSKA (reference sequence). Primed by a sample-barcoded 5' primer and a J-beta primer mix, a second PCR proceeded for roughly 6 to 12 cycles. One entry per CDR3 protein results from TCRdb running MiXCR on the 5' RACE reads. This sample has about 1,500,000 distinct CDR3 sequences; 28% occur once, and the top ten carry 7.7%. Study-wide points: Diversity was higher, and naive CD4+ cells more numerous, in long-lived donors than in aged donors.

The chain is built from TRBV20-1 and TRBJ2-3, with no clear D. The sequence derives from a woman aged 25 to 39 in good health. The material sequenced was blood. In DNA, the CDR3 is TGCAGTGTTAGAGAGGCTTCCACAGATACGCAGTATTTT. It translates to CSVREASTDTQYF.